The subject of this entry is one T cell receptor (beta chain). What it recognizes is unknown. Other DNA sequences in the sample encode the same CDR3. Method: immunoSEQ multiplex PCR; TCRdb's copy keeps in-frame clones and lacks some. The data contain approximately 61,000 clones, 70% to 90% of them singletons. The CDR3 has 13 residues. Per the germline V gene, CDR1 is SGHRS and CDR2 is YFSETQ. Trimming took 4 bases from V and 4 from J, leaving 9 bases between them. The time point is: cycle 4 day 1 (C4D1), after five to seven weeks of nivolumab. Brentuximab vedotin exposure varied, and every patient relapsed after autologous stem cell transplantation. This sample is part of a study of PD-1 blockade in classical Hodgkin lymphoma. Across the whole study: Once every 2 weeks, patients received intravenous nivolumab at 3 mg/kg.

Notes on the study in general: Later analyses included only patients treated at least 1 year post-ASCT.

This chain connects TRBV5-1 to TRBJ1-5; D remains ambiguous. The TCR originated in a human donor with classical Hodgkin lymphoma. Sequences were derived from peripheral blood mononuclear cells (PBMCs), sampled before the fourth cycle of nivolumab. CDR3 sequence (DNA): TGCGCCAGCAGCCCTGACGGGAATCAGCCCCAGCATTTT. This sequence encodes CASSPDGNQPQHF.